These T cell receptor beta chains were read from a single sample in a study of CXCR3-negative and CXCR3-positive naive CD8 T cells. Reprocessing the 5' RACE reads, TCRdb reports a single entry for every CDR3 protein and omits DNA. This specimen shows around 60,000 distinct CDR3 sequences; the ten leading clones hold approximately 0.45%. Material: naive CXCR3- CD8+ T cells from blood. These receptors all come from a human donor in good health. Some clones in this sample may be carry-over from other donors' samples. Both conserved end residues are part of each CDR3. The order of the fields is CDR3 protein, J gene, V gene, clone size. Rows give clone size only sometimes, using once, few, many, or a class for an expanded clone.

cdr3_aa: CASFRDRGTYNEQFF
j_call: TRBJ2-1
v_call: TRBV5-1
clone_size: -

cdr3_aa: CATGRDDGTVYGYTF
j_call: TRBJ1-2
v_call: TRBV15
clone_size: -

cdr3_aa: CSAGTSGGTDTQYF
j_call: TRBJ2-3
v_call: TRBV29-1
clone_size: -

cdr3_aa: CSVEQSYGYTF
j_call: TRBJ1-2
v_call: TRBV29-1
clone_size: -

cdr3_aa: CSVEDNRGYEQYF
j_call: TRBJ2-7
v_call: TRBV29-1
clone_size: -

cdr3_aa: CASSEWFSGGAVETQYF
j_call: TRBJ2-5
v_call: TRBV6-1
clone_size: -

cdr3_aa: CASSQSGATDTQYF
j_call: TRBJ2-3
v_call: TRBV4-3
clone_size: medium-sized

cdr3_aa: CSATGGVAGANVLTF
j_call: TRBJ2-6
v_call: TRBV29-1
clone_size: -

cdr3_aa: CASSYPRTGDTTNQPQHF
j_call: TRBJ1-5
v_call: TRBV6-2/TRBV6-3
clone_size: -

cdr3_aa: CASSSTGGSLHEQFF
j_call: TRBJ2-1
v_call: TRBV28
clone_size: -

cdr3_aa: CASSPLGAGKVLVGDTQYF
j_call: TRBJ2-3
v_call: TRBV14
clone_size: -

cdr3_aa: CASSVEMKETQYF
j_call: TRBJ2-5
v_call: TRBV9
clone_size: -

cdr3_aa: CASSDGGQGNEQFF
j_call: TRBJ2-1
v_call: TRBV27
clone_size: -

cdr3_aa: CASSLRALTYEQYF
j_call: TRBJ2-7
v_call: TRBV28
clone_size: -

cdr3_aa: CAISEAVAYSNQPQHF
j_call: TRBJ1-5
v_call: TRBV10-3
clone_size: -

cdr3_aa: CASSFPIDTGGDEQFF
j_call: TRBJ2-1
v_call: TRBV5-1
clone_size: -

cdr3_aa: CASSLALDGEQFF
j_call: TRBJ2-1
v_call: TRBV5-1
clone_size: -

cdr3_aa: CASSDTGSGEQYF
j_call: TRBJ2-7
v_call: TRBV6-4
clone_size: -

cdr3_aa: CSYDRVTEAFF
j_call: TRBJ1-1
v_call: TRBV20-1
clone_size: -

cdr3_aa: CASRPQYEGLLAKNIQYF
j_call: TRBJ2-4
v_call: TRBV6-2/TRBV6-3
clone_size: -

cdr3_aa: CASSPPGAGQPQHF
j_call: TRBJ1-5
v_call: TRBV7-9
clone_size: -

cdr3_aa: CASSQELSTDTQYF
j_call: TRBJ2-3
v_call: TRBV14
clone_size: -

cdr3_aa: CSARDRAAGANVLTF
j_call: TRBJ2-6
v_call: TRBV20-1
clone_size: -

cdr3_aa: CASSGGTANTGELFF
j_call: TRBJ2-2
v_call: TRBV9
clone_size: -

cdr3_aa: CASSLTGNTEAFF
j_call: TRBJ1-1
v_call: TRBV7-2
clone_size: -

cdr3_aa: CSVWGAETQYF
j_call: TRBJ2-5
v_call: TRBV29-1
clone_size: -

cdr3_aa: CASSLIYGNTGELFF
j_call: TRBJ2-2
v_call: TRBV7-9
clone_size: -

cdr3_aa: CASSVTFSGGPTNEQFF
j_call: TRBJ2-1
v_call: TRBV7-9
clone_size: -

cdr3_aa: CSARSTANNYGYTF
j_call: TRBJ1-2
v_call: TRBV20-1
clone_size: -

cdr3_aa: CSVEDSLAGGLNEQLF
j_call: TRBJ2-1
v_call: TRBV29-1
clone_size: -

cdr3_aa: CASSSDRGFGYTF
j_call: TRBJ1-2
v_call: TRBV12-3/TRBV12-4
clone_size: -

cdr3_aa: CASSSGTSGYEQFF
j_call: TRBJ2-1
v_call: TRBV7-2
clone_size: -

cdr3_aa: CASSLDQGVYEQYF
j_call: TRBJ2-7
v_call: TRBV7-6
clone_size: -

cdr3_aa: CSVAGGGPYEQYF
j_call: TRBJ2-7
v_call: TRBV29-1
clone_size: -

cdr3_aa: CASSLVGLQGWETQYF
j_call: TRBJ2-5
v_call: TRBV7-8
clone_size: -

cdr3_aa: CASSLLAGGTTDTQYF
j_call: TRBJ2-3
v_call: TRBV12-3/TRBV12-4
clone_size: -

cdr3_aa: CASSGGLYSSYEQYF
j_call: TRBJ2-7
v_call: TRBV25-1
clone_size: -

cdr3_aa: CSVEGAGGNTGELFF
j_call: TRBJ2-2
v_call: TRBV29-1
clone_size: -

cdr3_aa: CASSGRQGAYEQYF
j_call: TRBJ2-7
v_call: TRBV7-9
clone_size: -

cdr3_aa: CASSLGGASTDTQYF
j_call: TRBJ2-3
v_call: TRBV7-9
clone_size: -

cdr3_aa: CSVETNTEAFF
j_call: TRBJ1-1
v_call: TRBV29-1
clone_size: -

cdr3_aa: CASGNYDEQYF
j_call: TRBJ2-7
v_call: TRBV25-1
clone_size: -

cdr3_aa: CASSQDPGQLYGEQYF
j_call: TRBJ2-7
v_call: TRBV4-1
clone_size: -

cdr3_aa: CASRDYSLEQYF
j_call: TRBJ2-7
v_call: TRBV28
clone_size: -

cdr3_aa: CASSPGRVHFGEQYF
j_call: TRBJ2-7
v_call: TRBV6-2/TRBV6-3
clone_size: -

cdr3_aa: CASSYGGDPYNEQFF
j_call: TRBJ2-1
v_call: TRBV6-2/TRBV6-3
clone_size: -